The 8 T cell receptor beta chains presented below share a single source sample, sequenced in a study of sequential checkpoint blockade in melanoma. Treatment meaning: randomized to nivolumab then ipilimumab (arm A) or the reverse (arm B). Only in-frame clones appear in the TCRdb table, and some are missing; sequencing was by immunoSEQ multiplex PCR. Among 20,000 to 25,000 clones, approximately 79% were seen once, and the ten largest hold roughly 27%. Sequences were derived from CD8+ T cells sorted from blood (inferred from file names), sampled from a patient given nivolumab and ipilimumab in sequence. The receptors come from a human donor with melanoma.

The chain has TRBV6-1 and TRBJ2-1, with TRBD1 matching over 9 bases. The CDR3 sequence is 15 residues long. Germline V gene sequence: CDR1 MNHNS, CDR2 SASEGT. The J segment lost 7 bases and the V segment lost 3 bases, leaving 7 bases of the junction unmatched. The CDR3 DNA sequence: TGTGCCAGCAGTGACCTCGGGACAGGGATGAATGAGCAGTTCTTC. This translates into CASSDLGTGMNEQFF.

This clone occurred a few times. This sequence joins TRBV6-4 and TRBJ2-3; 8 nucleotides align to TRBD2. CDR1 and CDR2 (germline): MRHNA, SNTAGT. CDR3 length equals 14 residues. V trimming: 3 bases; J trimming: 2 bases; junction bases outside the gene matches: 1. This CDR3 reads CASSERGATDTQYF. The CDR3 nucleotides read TGTGCCAGCAGTGAGCGGGGGGCCACAGATACGCAGTATTTT.

The V and J genes are TRBV4-3 and TRBJ2-3; possibly TRBD2 for D (5 bases). The CDR3 extends over 16 amino acids. V lost 1 base and J 0 bases, leaving 11 bases between the germline ends. Germline V gives CDR1 LGHNA, CDR2 YSLEER. The CDR3: CASSQGASRSTDTQYF. In DNA form, the CDR3 reads TGCGCCAGCAGCCAAGGGGCTAGCCGTAGCACAGATACGCAGTATTTT.

The chain recombines TRBV19 with TRBJ2-1; 10 bases line up with TRBD2. In germline, CDR1 is LNHDA, CDR2 SQIVND (reference sequence). The CDR3 runs to 18 residues. J was trimmed by 0 bases and V by 1 base; bases with no gene match: 6. The CDR3 loop reads CASSIVGGLASSYNEQFF. CDR3 nucleotide sequence: TGTGCCAGTAGTATAGTGGGGGGACTAGCGAGCTCCTACAATGAGCAGTTCTTC.

The chain links TRBV29-1 to TRBJ2-5; tentatively, D is TRBD1 (6 bases). Trimming removed 5 bases at V and 6 bases at J, with 13 bases between. Germline CDR1 is SQVTM and CDR2 is ANQGSEA. CDR3 length equals 12 residues. The CDR3 region is CSVSGVGKTQYF. CDR3 nucleotide sequence: TGCAGCGTTTCAGGGGTCGGGAAGACCCAGTACTTC.

In its sample, this clone was seen a few times. The chain couples TRBV6-6 to TRBJ1-2; D gene uncertain. V shed 6 bases and J shed 4 bases, with 12 bases lying between them. The germline V gene encodes CDR1 MNHNY and CDR2 SVGAGI (reference sequence). The CDR3 length is 13 residues. CDR3 in DNA: TGTGCCAGCAGCTCCCGACGGGGCTATGGCTACACCTTC. Translation gives CASSSRRGYGYTF.

The V and J genes are TRBV6-4 and TRBJ2-3; 9 nucleotides match TRBD1. This CDR3 comprises 15 residues. After removal of 2 bases from V and 3 bases from J, the junction contained 3 bases not matched to a gene. The germline CDR1 and CDR2 sequences are MRHNA and SNTAGT. CDR3: CASSDAQGATDTQYF. The DNA for the CDR3 is TGTGCCAGCAGTGACGCACAGGGGGCAACAGATACGCAGTATTTT.

The V call is TRBV4-1, the J call TRBJ2-7; D unclear. The germline gives CDR1 MGHRA, CDR2 YSYEKL. The CDR3 is 15 residues long. Trimming pared 1 base from V and 3 bases from J, leaving 13 bases between. The CDR3 DNA reads TGCGCCAGCAGCCAAGCTTTGGCCAGGAACTACGAGCAGTACTTC. Protein product: CASSQALARNYEQYF.